These 21 T cell receptor beta chains were sequenced from one sample in a study of OX40 agonist ivuxolimab in advanced cancers. The library was built by means of the immunoSEQ multiplex PCR assay. TCRdb retrieved this table from immuneACCESS and kept in-frame rearrangements only. Not all clones are present; in checked studies, unresolved V genes account for under half, and no reason is known for the remainder. Here the sample has 25,000 to 35,000 clones; more than 75% occur a single time. Jointly, the top ten make up roughly an eighth of the sample. Sequenced here: CD4+ or CD8+ T cells sorted from blood, sampled in a trial of the OX40 agonist ivuxolimab. The receptors shown here come from an adult with an advanced solid tumor such as melanoma, head and neck, liver or kidney cancer.

This rearrangement joins TRBV7-9 to TRBJ2-5; the D gene is possibly TRBD2 (5 bases). V was clipped by 5 bases and J by 2 bases, with 18 bases between them. Germline V gives CDR1 SEHNR, CDR2 FQNEAQ (reference sequence). The CDR3 contains 16 residues. The CDR3: CASSPPEAEKQETQYF. DNA of the CDR3: TGTGCCAGCAGCCCCCCCGAAGCGGAAAAACAAGAGACCCAGTACTTC.

The CDR3 here is CAWKRGNQPQHF. The CDR3 DNA follows: TGTGCCTGGAAAAGGGGCAATCAGCCCCAGCATTTT. The chain recombines TRBV30 with TRBJ1-5; D not resolved. Germline V gene sequence: CDR1 GTSNPN, CDR2 SVGIG (reference sequence). V lost 4 bases to trimming and J lost 2 bases, with 6 bases between them. The CDR3 consists of 12 residues.

This sequence joins TRBV7-2 and TRBJ2-5; 9 bases are shared with TRBD1. This CDR3 has 14 residues. V lost 1 base to trimming and J lost 4 bases; unmatched junction nucleotides: 1. The germline V gene encodes CDR1 SGHTA and CDR2 FQGNSA. CDR3 sequence (DNA): TGTGCCAGCAGCTTAGTGACAGGGGGAGAGACCCAGTACTTC. This codes for CASSLVTGGETQYF.

The CDR3 bases are TGTGCCAGCAGTGAGAGCGGCGCCGCGAGCTATGGCTACACCTTC. It translates to CASSESGAASYGYTF. The chain combines TRBV2 with TRBJ1-2; D gene unclear. The CDR3 has 15 amino acids. Looked up from germline, CDR1 is SNHLY and CDR2 is FYNNEI. Trimming took 3 bases from V and 4 from J, leaving 15 bases between them.

V and J are TRBV30 and TRBJ1-1, with 8 nucleotides matching TRBD1. This CDR3 spans 14 amino acids. Germline V lookup: CDR1 GTSNPN, CDR2 SVGIG (reference sequence). The V and J ends lost 3 bases and 4 bases, in that order; junction bases with no gene match: 7. The CDR3 DNA sequence: TGTGCCTGGAGCGTGACAGGGGTACCCACTGAAGCTTTCTTT. Its protein is CAWSVTGVPTEAFF.

This clone was recorded only once. V usage is TRBV7-9 and J usage is TRBJ2-7, with 8 bases matching TRBD1. The CDR3 runs 17 residues. The V segment lost 2 bases and the J segment 3 bases; nucleotides outside the gene matches: 12. The germline V gene has CDR1 SEHNR and CDR2 FQNEAQ (reference sequence). The CDR3 sequence: CASSLYTGGQGIYEQYF. CDR3 nucleotides: TGTGCCAGCAGCTTATACACGGGTGGACAGGGAATCTACGAGCAGTACTTC.

This clone was seen a single time. The chain joins TRBV28 to TRBJ2-7, with TRBD1 matching 9 bases. J was trimmed by 1 base and V by 2 bases; bases with no gene match: 3. The CDR3 runs to 15 residues. Germline V gene sequence: CDR1 MDHEN, CDR2 SYDVKM. The CDR3: CASSLRTGVSYEQYF. The DNA of the CDR3 is TGTGCCAGCAGTTTACGGACAGGGGTATCCTACGAGCAGTACTTC.

The chain recombines TRBV6-5 with TRBJ1-1; the D is unclear. From germline, CDR1 is MNHEY and CDR2 SVGAGI. The ends were cut back, 0 bases at V and 1 base at J, with 9 bases in the middle. The CDR3 runs 15 residues. CDR3 bases: TGTGCCAGCAGTTACTCAAAGGGCCCGAACACTGAAGCTTTCTTT. The encoded protein is CASSYSKGPNTEAFF.

The chain combines TRBV4-3 with TRBJ1-2; D remains ambiguous. Germline V gene sequence: CDR1 LGHNA, CDR2 YSLEER. Trimming shortened V by 0 bases and J by 5 bases, and 16 bases separated the two germline ends. The CDR3 contains 16 residues. The CDR3 sequence: CASSQEEAPAPYGYTF. CDR3 coding DNA: TGCGCCAGCAGCCAAGAGGAAGCCCCAGCGCCGTATGGCTACACCTTC.

The chain employs TRBV13 and TRBJ2-7; D is undetermined. The CDR3 totals 13 residues. Trimming took 0 bases from V and 2 from J, leaving 5 bases between them. CDR1 is PRHDT and CDR2 is FYEKMQ in the germline V gene (reference sequence). CDR3 loop: CASSLGRTYEQYF. CDR3 nucleotide sequence: TGTGCCAGCAGCTTAGGACGAACCTACGAGCAGTACTTC.

This clone was found once. The chain uses TRBV28 and TRBJ2-7; 8 nucleotides line up with TRBD1. Germline-derived CDR1 and CDR2 are MDHEN and SYDVKM. The CDR3 consists of 15 residues. V lost 5 bases to trimming and J lost 2 bases; unmatched junction nucleotides: 8. DNA of the CDR3: TGTGCCAGCAGTCTAGGAATACAGGGGGCCTACGAGCAGTACTTC. Protein: CASSLGIQGAYEQYF.

The chain combines TRBV20-1 with TRBJ2-5; D call uncertain. CDR3 length: 10 amino acids. The germline V gene has CDR1 DFQATT and CDR2 SNEGSKA (reference sequence). Trimming stripped 5 bases from V and 8 bases from J, with 9 bases between. The CDR3 coding sequence is TGCAGTGCTGCCGGTGAAACCCAGTACTTC. It yields the protein CSAAGETQYF.

The chain is built from TRBV19 and TRBJ2-5; D may be TRBD1 (6 bases). Germline assignment: CDR1 LNHDA and CDR2 SQIVND (reference sequence). Trimming took 3 bases from V and 5 from J, leaving 7 bases between them. This CDR3 region has 12 residues. CDR3 in amino acids: CASSIDRETQYF. The DNA for the CDR3 is TGTGCCAGTAGTATTGACAGGGAGACCCAGTACTTC.

The chain has TRBV27 and TRBJ2-5; D perhaps matches TRBD1 (6 bases). The germline gives CDR1 MNHEY, CDR2 SMNVEV (reference sequence). Trimming cost V 5 bases and J 4 bases, with 14 bases left between them. This CDR3 contains 14 residues. DNA for the CDR3: TGTGCCAGCAGTCACATAACAGGGATAGAGACCCAGTACTTC. The encoded protein is CASSHITGIETQYF.

This clone came up a few times. This rearrangement joins TRBV28 to TRBJ2-5, with 7 positions matching TRBD2. CDR1 is MDHEN and CDR2 is SYDVKM in the germline V gene. The J segment lost 4 bases and the V segment lost 10 bases, leaving 9 bases of the junction unmatched. The CDR3 runs 13 residues. This chain's CDR3 is CATLRVAGETQYF. The CDR3 bases are TGTGCCACCCTTAGGGTAGCGGGAGAGACCCAGTACTTC. The full variable domain, completed using reference TRBV28 and TRBJ2-5, is DVKVTQSSRYLVKRTGEKVFLECVQDMDHENMFWYRQDPGLGLRLIYFSYDVKMKEKGDIPEGYSVSREKKERFSLILESASTNQTSMYLCATLRVAGETQYFGPGTRLLVL.

The chain carries TRBV27 and TRBJ2-1; tentatively, D is TRBD1 (6 bases). Trimming shortened V by 4 bases and J by 2 bases, and 18 bases separated the two germline ends. Germline V lookup: CDR1 MNHEY, CDR2 SMNVEV (reference sequence). The CDR3 totals 17 residues. CDR3 in amino acids: CASSSEDRAFPYNEQFF. As DNA, the CDR3 is TGTGCCAGCAGTTCTGAGGACAGAGCTTTCCCCTACAATGAGCAGTTCTTC.

The chain uses TRBV9 and TRBJ2-7, with TRBD1 as a possible D gene (5 bases). The CDR3 sequence is 12 residues long. The V and J ends lost 10 bases and 2 bases respectively, with 13 bases between them. Germline V CDR1 and CDR2: SGDLS, YYNGEE. The chain's CDR3 is CASGQGPYEQYF. The CDR3 region has the DNA TGTGCCTCAGGCCAGGGCCCCTACGAGCAGTACTTC. Looking up the rest from reference TRBV9 and TRBJ2-7 gives the full variable domain: DSGVTQTPKHLITATGQRVTLRCSPRSGDLSVYWYQQSLDQGLQFLIQYYNGEERAKGNILERFSAQQFPDLHSELNLSSLELGDSALYFCASGQGPYEQYFGPGTRLTVT.

The chain couples TRBV7-6 to TRBJ1-2; TRBD1 might be the D (5 bases). CDR1 SGHVS and CDR2 FNYEAQ come from the germline V gene. The CDR3 extends over 18 amino acids. V lost 4 bases to trimming and J lost 0 bases, with 21 bases between them. CDR3 in amino acids: CASSSLDRDPRANYGYTF. CDR3 sequence (DNA): TGTGCCAGCAGCTCGTTAGATCGGGACCCACGTGCTAACTATGGCTACACCTTC.

J is TRBJ2-1 and V is TRBV13; D remains ambiguous. Germline V gene lookup returns CDR1 PRHDT and CDR2 FYEKMQ (reference sequence). V was trimmed by 4 bases and J by 8 bases, leaving 9 bases between them. The CDR3 consists of 12 residues. DNA of the CDR3: TGTGCCAGCAGCTCCCAGAGACATGAGCAGTTCTTC. Translation: CASSSQRHEQFF.

The chain uses TRBV28 and TRBJ2-7; D is uncertain. V lost 2 bases and J lost 2, with 13 bases in between. The germline V gene has CDR1 MDHEN and CDR2 SYDVKM. This CDR3 comprises 15 residues. As DNA, the CDR3 is TGTGCCAGCAGTTTAGGCGGTTCCGCCCCCTACGAGCAGTACTTC. It specifies CASSLGGSAPYEQYF. Combining the CDR3 with reference TRBV28 and TRBJ2-7 gives the whole variable domain DVKVTQSSRYLVKRTGEKVFLECVQDMDHENMFWYRQDPGLGLRLIYFSYDVKMKEKGDIPEGYSVSREKKERFSLILESASTNQTSMYLCASSLGGSAPYEQYFGPGTRLTVT.

The J gene is TRBJ1-2, the V gene TRBV6-6; D gene ambiguous. In germline, CDR1 is MNHNY, CDR2 SVGAGI (reference sequence). V lost 6 bases, J lost 4 bases, and 12 bases lay in between. This CDR3 is 13 amino acids long. CDR3 residues: CASSPHGLYGYTF. CDR3 coding DNA: TGTGCCAGCAGCCCACACGGACTCTATGGCTACACCTTC.